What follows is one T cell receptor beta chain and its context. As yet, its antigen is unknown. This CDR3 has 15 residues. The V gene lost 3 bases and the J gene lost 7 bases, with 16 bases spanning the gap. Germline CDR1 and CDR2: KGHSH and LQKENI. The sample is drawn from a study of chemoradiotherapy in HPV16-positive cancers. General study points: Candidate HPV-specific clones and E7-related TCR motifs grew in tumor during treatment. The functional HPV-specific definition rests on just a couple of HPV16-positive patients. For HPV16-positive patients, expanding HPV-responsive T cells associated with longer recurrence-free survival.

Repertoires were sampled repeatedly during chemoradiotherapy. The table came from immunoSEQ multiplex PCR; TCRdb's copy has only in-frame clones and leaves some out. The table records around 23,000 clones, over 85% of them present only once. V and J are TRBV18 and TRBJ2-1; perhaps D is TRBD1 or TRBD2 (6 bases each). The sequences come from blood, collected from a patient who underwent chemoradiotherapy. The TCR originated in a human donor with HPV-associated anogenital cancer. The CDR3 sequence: CASSPQRGRTNEQFF. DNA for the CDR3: TGTGCCAGCTCACCGCAACGGGGGCGGACGAATGAGCAGTTCTTC.